Shown below are 14 T cell receptor beta chains from a single sample sequenced in a study of blood T cell repertoires in COVID-19. The method was immunoSEQ multiplex PCR; TCRdb's version includes in-frame clones alone and lacks a portion of them. There are about 49,000 clones in the sample; more than 75% occur only once, and 2.1% lies in the top ten. The sequenced sample was peripheral blood. The receptor set was obtained from an elderly woman with COVID-19, enrolled during active disease.

The CDR3 sequence is CASSFSSSGIPNQPQHF. The CDR3 DNA reads as TGTGCCAGCAGTTTTAGTAGCTCGGGGATCCCCAATCAGCCCCAGCATTTT. The gene calls are TRBV28 and TRBJ1-5; D unclear. The CDR3 contains 17 residues. V shed 3 bases and J shed 3 bases, with 18 bases lying between them. Germline CDR1 is MDHEN and CDR2 is SYDVKM.

The CDR3 reads CASSHLAGGPTSEQYF. CDR3 nucleotide sequence: TGTGCCAGCAGCCATTTAGCGGGAGGGCCGACGAGCGAGCAGTACTTC. V gene TRBV4-2 combines with J gene TRBJ2-7; TRBD2 matches 11 bases. There are 16 residues in the CDR3. Germline V lookup: CDR1 LGHNA, CDR2 YNFKEQ. The junction had 10 bases not matched to a gene; V was cut back by 3 bases and J by 6 bases.

The chain carries TRBV24-1 and TRBJ2-1; a possible D gene is TRBD2 (6 bases). The length of the CDR3 is 14 residues. V was shortened by 4 bases and J by 8 bases, with 14 bases between the two germline ends. Germline CDR1 reads KGHDR; CDR2 reads SFDVKD. The CDR3 coding sequence is TGTGCCACCAGTGAGACCCCACTAGCTTATGAGCAGTTCTTC. Its translation is CATSETPLAYEQFF.

This chain uses TRBV5-8 with TRBJ2-7; 7 bases fit TRBD2. Germline CDR1 SGHTS, CDR2 YDEGEE. Germline trimming cut 2 bases from V and 8 bases from J; bases unmatched to any gene: 4. The CDR3 consists of 12 residues. For the CDR3, the DNA is TGTGCCAGCAGCTTCCGGGACTATAAGCAGTACTTC. This encodes CASSFRDYKQYF.

The chain employs TRBV6-4 and TRBJ2-5; D is perhaps TRBD1 (5 bases). Trimming shortened V by 3 bases and J by 5 bases, and 10 bases separated the two germline ends. Germline V CDR1 and CDR2: MRHNA, SNTAGT. There are 13 residues in the CDR3. CDR3: CASSESGAETQYF. The CDR3 DNA reads as TGTGCCAGCAGTGAATCTGGGGCGGAGACCCAGTACTTC.

The rearrangement joins TRBV25-1 to TRBJ2-5; tentative D call: TRBD1 (5 bases). CDR1 and CDR2 (germline): MGHDK, SYGVNS. The CDR3 has 16 residues. Trimming cost V 4 bases and J 0 bases, with 15 bases left between them. The CDR3 reads CASSGTRVSYQETQYF. The CDR3 region has the DNA TGTGCCAGCAGTGGGACAAGGGTATCGTACCAAGAGACCCAGTACTTC.

The rearrangement links TRBV28 to TRBJ2-5; 7 bases fit TRBD1. CDR3 length: 14 amino acids. The ends lost 4 bases at V and 2 bases at J; junction bases unmatched: 4. Looked up from germline, CDR1 is MDHEN and CDR2 is SYDVKM. For the CDR3, the DNA is TGTGCCAGCAGTTACCCAGGGGGACAAGAGACCCAGTACTTC. Translation: CASSYPGGQETQYF.

This chain joins TRBV27 and TRBJ1-1; 9 bases match TRBD1. The CDR3 spans 16 residues. CDR1 is MNHEY, CDR2 SMNVEV, per germline (reference sequence). The V segment lost 6 bases and the J segment 5 bases; nucleotides outside the gene matches: 13. The DNA of the CDR3 is TGTGCCAGCAGCTTGATCTTGGGACAGGGAGGTACTGAAGCTTTCTTT. Its protein is CASSLILGQGGTEAFF.

The CDR3 sequence: CASSLYQGARFF. CDR3 DNA sequence: TGTGCCAGCAGTTTGTATCAGGGGGCAAGGTTCTTT. The chain carries TRBV28 and TRBJ1-1, with 8 nucleotides matching TRBD1. Germline CDR1 reads MDHEN; CDR2 reads SYDVKM. CDR3 length equals 12 residues. Unmatched junction bases numbered 8, after V lost 3 bases and J lost 14 bases.

V usage is TRBV5-1 and J usage is TRBJ2-3; D unclear. CDR1 and CDR2 (germline): SGHRS, YFSETQ. With 4 bases removed from V and 0 bases from J, the gap between germline ends came to 6 bases. The CDR3 consists of 13 residues. The CDR3 DNA sequence: TGCGCCAGCAGCATATCGAGCACAGATACGCAGTATTTT. As protein: CASSISSTDTQYF. Full variable domain (missing parts from reference TRBV5-1 and TRBJ2-3): KAGVTQTPRYLIKTRGQQVTLSCSPISGHRSVSWYQQTPGQGLQFLFEYFSETQRNKGNFPGRFSGRQFSNSRSEMNVSTLELGDSALYLCASSISSTDTQYFGPGTRLTVL.

The gene calls are TRBV6-1 and TRBJ1-4; no definite D call. CDR3 length equals 16 residues. Trimming shortened V by 3 bases and J by 0 bases, and 11 bases separated the two germline ends. Germline V gives CDR1 MNHNS, CDR2 SASEGT. This CDR3 reads CASSDPSQSTNEKLFF. Here the CDR3 DNA reads TGTGCCAGCAGTGACCCCTCGCAGTCAACTAATGAAAAACTGTTTTTT.

V gene TRBV18 combines with J gene TRBJ2-7; 9 bases align to TRBD1. The V gene end was trimmed by 5 bases and the J gene end by 6 bases; junction bases not matched to a gene: 8. CDR3 length: 14 amino acids. Looked up from germline, CDR1 is KGHSH and CDR2 is LQKENI. The CDR3 sequence is CASSSRTGEAEQYF. CDR3 DNA: TGTGCCAGCTCATCAAGGACAGGGGAGGCCGAGCAGTACTTC.

This chain connects TRBV19 to TRBJ1-2; D possibly corresponds to TRBD1 (6 bases). Germline CDR1 and CDR2: LNHDA and SQIVND (reference sequence). The CDR3 has 15 amino acids. The V and J ends lost 6 bases and 0 bases respectively, with 14 bases between them. The CDR3 DNA reads as TGTGCCAGTAGGTCCCAACAGGGCGCTAACTATGGCTACACCTTC. Translated, it gives CASRSQQGANYGYTF.

This clone turned up a few times. The rearrangement uses TRBV15 and TRBJ2-7; 7 nucleotides line up with TRBD2. Trimming at V came to 2 bases and at J to 5 bases, leaving 15 bases not matched to a gene. CDR1 and CDR2 from the germline V gene are LNHNV and YYDKDF (reference sequence). The CDR3 covers 17 residues. CDR3 DNA sequence: TGTGCCACCAGCAGATCTACCGGGTGGGAGGGAGTCAACGAGCAGTACTTC. Translating gives CATSRSTGWEGVNEQYF. The entire variable domain, with the rest obtained from reference TRBV15 and TRBJ2-7, is as follows: DAMVIQNPRYQVTQFGKPVTLSCSQTLNHNVMYWYQQKSSQAPKLLFHYYDKDFNNEADTPDNFQSRRPNTSFCFLDIRSPGLGDTAMYLCATSRSTGWEGVNEQYFGPGTRLTVT.